This T cell receptor beta chain was recorded in a study of early T cells in non-severe SARS-CoV-2 infection. TCRdb re-derived calls from the 5' RACE reads in MiXCR, one entry per CDR3 protein. The table has about 77,000 distinct CDR3 sequences, 9% to 15% seen once. The CDR3 length is 16 residues. The V segment lost 3 bases and the J segment 6 bases; nucleotides outside the gene matches: 10. The germline gives CDR1 SGDLS, CDR2 YYNGEE. The TCR was taken from an adult who was a healthcare worker with PCR-confirmed SARS-CoV-2 infection or an uninfected control (not recorded which). The donor label of this sample is uncertain. The sample in question was whole blood, obtained at baseline. The J gene is TRBJ2-3, the V gene TRBV9; TRBD2 agrees at 10 bases. The CDR3 DNA follows: TGTGCCAGCAGCGGTGTAGCGGGGGGTTACGTGGATACGCAGTATTTT. Its protein product is CASSGVAGGYVDTQYF.